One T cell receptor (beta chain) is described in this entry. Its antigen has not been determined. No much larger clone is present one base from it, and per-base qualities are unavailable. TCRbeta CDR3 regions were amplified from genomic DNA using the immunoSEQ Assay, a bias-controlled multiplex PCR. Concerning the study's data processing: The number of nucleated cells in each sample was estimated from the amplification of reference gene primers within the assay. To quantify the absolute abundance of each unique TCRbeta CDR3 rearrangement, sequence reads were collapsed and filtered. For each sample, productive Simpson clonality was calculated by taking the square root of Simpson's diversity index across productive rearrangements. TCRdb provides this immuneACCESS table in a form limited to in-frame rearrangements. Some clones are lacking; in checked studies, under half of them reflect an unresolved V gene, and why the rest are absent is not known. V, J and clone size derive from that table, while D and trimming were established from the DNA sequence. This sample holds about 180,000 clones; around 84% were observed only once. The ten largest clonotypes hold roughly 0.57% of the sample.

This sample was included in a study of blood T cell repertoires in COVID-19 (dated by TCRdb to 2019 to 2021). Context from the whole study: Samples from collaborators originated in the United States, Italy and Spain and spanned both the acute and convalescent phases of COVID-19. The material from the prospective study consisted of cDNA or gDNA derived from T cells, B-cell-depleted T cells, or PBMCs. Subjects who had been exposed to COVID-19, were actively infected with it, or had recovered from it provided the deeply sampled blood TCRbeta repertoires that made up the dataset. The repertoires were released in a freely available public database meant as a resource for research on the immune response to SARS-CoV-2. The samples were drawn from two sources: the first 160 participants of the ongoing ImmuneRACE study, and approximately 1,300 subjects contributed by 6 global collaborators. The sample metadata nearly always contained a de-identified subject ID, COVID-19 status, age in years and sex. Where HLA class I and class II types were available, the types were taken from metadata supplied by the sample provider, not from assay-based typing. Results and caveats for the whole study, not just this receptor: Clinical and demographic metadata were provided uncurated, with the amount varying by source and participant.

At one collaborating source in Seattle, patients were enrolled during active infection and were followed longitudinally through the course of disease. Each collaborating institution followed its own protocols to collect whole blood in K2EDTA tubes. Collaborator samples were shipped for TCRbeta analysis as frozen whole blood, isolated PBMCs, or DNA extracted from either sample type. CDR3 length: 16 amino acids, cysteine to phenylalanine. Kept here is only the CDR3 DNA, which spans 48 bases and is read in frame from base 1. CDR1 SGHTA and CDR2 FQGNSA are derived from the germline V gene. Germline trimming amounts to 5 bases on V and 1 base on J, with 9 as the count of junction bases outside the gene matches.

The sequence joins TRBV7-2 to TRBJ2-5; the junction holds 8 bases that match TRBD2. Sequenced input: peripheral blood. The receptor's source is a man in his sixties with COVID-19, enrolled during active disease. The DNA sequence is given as TGTGCCAGCAGCAAGCGGGGGCCCCGGATCCAAGAGACCCAGTACTTC. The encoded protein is CASSKRGPRIQETQYF.